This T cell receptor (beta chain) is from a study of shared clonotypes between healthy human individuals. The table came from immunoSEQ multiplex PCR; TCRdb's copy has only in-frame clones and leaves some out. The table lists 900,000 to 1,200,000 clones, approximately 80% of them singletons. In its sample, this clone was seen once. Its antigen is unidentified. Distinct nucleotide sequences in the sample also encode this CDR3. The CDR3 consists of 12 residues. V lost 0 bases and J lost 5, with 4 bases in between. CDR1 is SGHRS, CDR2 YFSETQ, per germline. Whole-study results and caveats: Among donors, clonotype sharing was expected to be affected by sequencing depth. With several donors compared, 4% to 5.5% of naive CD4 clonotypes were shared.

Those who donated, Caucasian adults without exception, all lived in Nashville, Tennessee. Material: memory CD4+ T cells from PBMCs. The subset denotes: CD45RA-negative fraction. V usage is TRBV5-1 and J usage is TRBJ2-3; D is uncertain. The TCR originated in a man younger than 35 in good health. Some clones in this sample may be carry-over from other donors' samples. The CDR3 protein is CASSLVLDTQYF. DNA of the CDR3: TGCGCCAGCAGCTTGGTGTTAGATACGCAGTATTTT.